A selection of T cell receptor beta chains follows, all from one sample in a study of read filtering for tumor transcriptome and immune sequencing. Each CDR3 protein is one row after TCRdb ran MiXCR on the reads. The table shows some 41,000 distinct CDR3 sequences, with approximately 12% occurring only once. The sample taken for sequencing was a population of CD138-negative cells sorted from bone marrow. The receptors were gathered from a donor at least 40 years old with multiple myeloma. Both conserved end residues are part of each CDR3. The D gene is left open where the match is weak. Clone size is given for some rows only: seen once, a few or many times, or a class if the clone is expanded.

v_call: TRBV7-8
d_call: TRBD2
j_call: TRBJ2-1
clone_size: many
cdr3_aa: CASSTGGASYNEQFF
cdr3_nt: TGTGCCAGCAGCACCGGGGGGGCGTCCTACAATGAGCAGTTCTTC

v_call: TRBV7-2
d_call: TRBD2
j_call: TRBJ2-2
clone_size: .
cdr3_aa: CASSGRPGTSGGSGELFF
cdr3_nt: TGTGCCAGCAGCGGCCGACCGGGGACTAGCGGGGGGAGCGGGGAGCTGTTTTTT

v_call: TRBV7-8
d_call: .
j_call: TRBJ2-3
clone_size: many
cdr3_aa: CASTTRSGTDTQYF
cdr3_nt: TGTGCCAGCACCACAAGGAGCGGCACAGATACGCAGTATTTT

v_call: TRBV29-1
d_call: TRBD2
j_call: TRBJ2-3
clone_size: few
cdr3_aa: CSVQRDYTDTQYF
cdr3_nt: TGCAGCGTTCAGCGGGACTACACAGATACGCAGTATTTT

v_call: TRBV7-9
d_call: .
j_call: TRBJ2-2
clone_size: many
cdr3_aa: CASSLRGGQLGTGELFF
cdr3_nt: TGTGCCAGCAGCTTACGGGGGGGACAGCTTGGAACCGGGGAGCTGTTTTTT

v_call: TRBV7-2
d_call: .
j_call: TRBJ2-1
clone_size: many
cdr3_aa: CASSFGGGSYNEQFF
cdr3_nt: TGTGCCAGCAGCTTTGGCGGTGGCTCCTACAATGAGCAGTTCTTC

v_call: TRBV5-4
d_call: .
j_call: TRBJ1-2
clone_size: many
cdr3_aa: CASSLPGDTSPYGYTF
cdr3_nt: TGTGCCAGCAGCCTACCCGGGGATACTTCACCCTATGGCTACACCTTC

v_call: TRBV6-2/TRBV6-3
d_call: .
j_call: TRBJ2-1
clone_size: few
cdr3_aa: CASSERFNEQFF
cdr3_nt: TGTGCCAGCAGTGAGAGATTCAATGAGCAGTTCTTC

v_call: TRBV18
d_call: .
j_call: TRBJ1-5
clone_size: many
cdr3_aa: CASSPDSNQPQHF
cdr3_nt: TGTGCCAGCTCACCTGACAGCAATCAGCCCCAGCATTTT

v_call: TRBV5-1
d_call: .
j_call: TRBJ2-6
clone_size: .
cdr3_aa: CASSPWGANVLIF
cdr3_nt: TGCGCCAGCAGCCCGTGGGGGGCCAACGTCCTGATTTTC

v_call: TRBV29-1
d_call: .
j_call: TRBJ1-1
clone_size: many
cdr3_aa: CSVARVNTEAFF
cdr3_nt: TGCAGCGTTGCCAGGGTGAACACTGAAGCTTTCTTT

v_call: TRBV6-6
d_call: .
j_call: TRBJ1-1
clone_size: many
cdr3_aa: CASSYLGWANTEAFF
cdr3_nt: TGTGCCAGCAGTTATTTAGGGTGGGCGAACACTGAAGCTTTCTTT

v_call: TRBV5-1
d_call: .
j_call: TRBJ2-5
clone_size: many
cdr3_aa: CASSLEETQYF
cdr3_nt: TGTGCCAGCAGCCTAGAGGAGACCCAGTACTTC

v_call: TRBV7-2
d_call: .
j_call: TRBJ2-5
clone_size: many
cdr3_aa: CASRPPLQAYQETQYF
cdr3_nt: TGTGCCAGCAGACCACCCTTACAGGCTTACCAAGAGACCCAGTACTTC

v_call: TRBV10-3
d_call: .
j_call: TRBJ2-3
clone_size: many
cdr3_aa: CAISEQLDSRDTQYF
cdr3_nt: TGTGCCATCAGTGAGCAACTAGATTCCAGAGATACGCAGTATTTT

v_call: TRBV20-1
d_call: .
j_call: TRBJ2-7
clone_size: many
cdr3_aa: CSASSTHGSYEQYF
cdr3_nt: TGCAGTGCTAGTTCGACTCACGGGTCCTACGAGCAGTACTTC

v_call: TRBV6-5
d_call: TRBD2
j_call: TRBJ2-3
clone_size: many
cdr3_aa: CASTRDGTSGGERDTQYF
cdr3_nt: TGTGCCAGCACTAGAGATGGGACTAGCGGGGGGGAAAGAGATACGCAGTATTTT

v_call: TRBV6-2/TRBV6-3
d_call: .
j_call: TRBJ1-5
clone_size: many
cdr3_aa: CASTPHGVGPQHF
cdr3_nt: TGTGCCAGCACCCCCCACGGGGTAGGGCCCCAGCATTTT

v_call: TRBV12-3/TRBV12-4
d_call: .
j_call: TRBJ2-1
clone_size: many
cdr3_aa: CASSSSGTFNEQFF
cdr3_nt: TGTGCCAGCTCAAGCTCCGGGACATTCAATGAGCAGTTCTTC

v_call: TRBV20-1
d_call: .
j_call: TRBJ2-1
clone_size: medium-sized
cdr3_aa: CSAQTGPFSTYNEQFF
cdr3_nt: TGCAGTGCGCAGACCGGTCCGTTTTCTACCTACAATGAGCAGTTCTTC

v_call: TRBV10-3
d_call: .
j_call: TRBJ2-5
clone_size: many
cdr3_aa: CAISEPARGETQYF
cdr3_nt: TGTGCCATCAGTGAGCCGGCCAGGGGAGAGACCCAGTACTTC

v_call: TRBV20-1
d_call: TRBD2
j_call: TRBJ2-3
clone_size: .
cdr3_aa: CSAPGDSGVDTQYF
cdr3_nt: TGCAGTGCTCCCGGTGATAGCGGGGTCGATACGCAGTATTTT

v_call: TRBV6-6
d_call: .
j_call: TRBJ2-7
clone_size: .
cdr3_aa: CASSYLGHNSYEQYF
cdr3_nt: TGTGCCAGCAGTTACTTGGGACACAACTCCTACGAGCAGTACTTC

v_call: TRBV5-1
d_call: .
j_call: TRBJ2-3
clone_size: many
cdr3_aa: CASSLDSTDTQYF
cdr3_nt: TGCGCCAGCAGCTTGGACAGCACAGATACGCAGTATTTT

v_call: TRBV7-7
d_call: .
j_call: TRBJ2-2
clone_size: many
cdr3_aa: CASSPTGTSATGELFF
cdr3_nt: TGTGCTAGCAGCCCAACGGGAACCTCCGCTACCGGGGAGCTGTTTTTT

v_call: TRBV20-1
d_call: .
j_call: TRBJ1-4
clone_size: many
cdr3_aa: CSVLRGATNEKLFF
cdr3_nt: TGCAGTGTTCTTAGGGGGGCAACTAATGAAAAACTGTTTTTT

v_call: TRBV5-1
d_call: TRBD1
j_call: TRBJ2-5
clone_size: many
cdr3_aa: CASSRGQETQYF
cdr3_nt: TGCGCCAGTTCGAGGGGGCAGGAGACCCAGTACTTC

v_call: TRBV5-1
d_call: .
j_call: TRBJ2-5
clone_size: many
cdr3_aa: CASSFDSETQYF
cdr3_nt: TGCGCCAGCAGCTTCGACAGTGAGACCCAGTACTTC

v_call: TRBV19
d_call: TRBD1
j_call: TRBJ2-3
clone_size: many
cdr3_aa: CASSDDRGADTQYF
cdr3_nt: TGTGCCAGTAGTGACGACAGGGGTGCAGATACGCAGTATTTT

v_call: TRBV20-1
d_call: TRBD1
j_call: TRBJ1-5
clone_size: many
cdr3_aa: CSAPGGSNQPQHF
cdr3_nt: TGCAGTGCCCCAGGGGGTAGCAATCAGCCCCAGCATTTT

v_call: TRBV7-2
d_call: TRBD1
j_call: TRBJ2-4
clone_size: .
cdr3_aa: CASSLDRLNIQYF
cdr3_nt: TGTGCCAGCAGTCTGGACAGGCTAAACATTCAGTACTTC

v_call: TRBV6-6
d_call: TRBD1
j_call: TRBJ1-4
clone_size: many
cdr3_aa: CASSYVQGATTNEKLFF
cdr3_nt: TGTGCCAGCAGTTACGTCCAGGGGGCGACAACTAATGAAAAACTGTTTTTT

v_call: TRBV29-1
d_call: .
j_call: TRBJ2-2
clone_size: many
cdr3_aa: CSVERSAGELFF
cdr3_nt: TGCAGCGTTGAACGGTCTGCCGGGGAGCTGTTTTTT

v_call: TRBV6-6
d_call: TRBD1
j_call: TRBJ1-5
clone_size: many
cdr3_aa: CASSYGTGNQPQHF
cdr3_nt: TGTGCCAGCAGTTACGGGACAGGCAATCAGCCCCAGCATTTT

v_call: TRBV11-2
d_call: TRBD2
j_call: TRBJ2-3
clone_size: many
cdr3_aa: CASSWRGRDGTDTQYF
cdr3_nt: TGTGCCAGCAGCTGGCGCGGGAGGGATGGCACAGATACGCAGTATTTT

v_call: TRBV7-2
d_call: .
j_call: TRBJ2-3
clone_size: many
cdr3_aa: CASSLSGHSTDTQYF
cdr3_nt: TGTGCCAGCAGCCTATCGGGACACAGCACAGATACGCAGTATTTT

v_call: TRBV4-2
d_call: TRBD2
j_call: TRBJ2-3
clone_size: many
cdr3_aa: CATNSPGLAELSTDTQYF
cdr3_nt: TGTGCCACCAACAGTCCGGGACTAGCGGAGCTCAGCACAGATACGCAGTATTTT

v_call: TRBV6-5
d_call: .
j_call: TRBJ2-5
clone_size: many
cdr3_aa: CASTSSGPETQYF
cdr3_nt: TGTGCCAGCACCTCTTCGGGCCCCGAGACCCAGTACTTC

v_call: TRBV2
d_call: .
j_call: TRBJ2-3
clone_size: many
cdr3_aa: CASLRGLPRDTQYF
cdr3_nt: TGTGCCAGCCTGCGGGGACTGCCTCGTGATACGCAGTATTTT

v_call: TRBV19
d_call: .
j_call: TRBJ2-5
clone_size: many
cdr3_aa: CASSPRSRGETQYF
cdr3_nt: TGTGCCAGTAGTCCCCGTAGCAGGGGAGAGACCCAGTACTTC

v_call: TRBV27
d_call: TRBD1
j_call: TRBJ2-7
clone_size: many
cdr3_aa: CASSPHIPGQGSEQYF
cdr3_nt: TGTGCCAGCAGTCCCCACATTCCGGGACAGGGTAGCGAGCAGTACTTC

v_call: TRBV7-9
d_call: .
j_call: TRBJ1-1
clone_size: many
cdr3_aa: CASSWTGKMTEAFF
cdr3_nt: TGTGCCAGCAGCTGGACGGGGAAGATGACTGAAGCTTTCTTT

v_call: TRBV7-9
d_call: TRBD1
j_call: TRBJ2-1
clone_size: many
cdr3_aa: CASSSLQGGYNEQFF
cdr3_nt: TGTGCCAGCAGCTCCCTACAGGGGGGATACAATGAGCAGTTCTTC

v_call: TRBV9
d_call: TRBD2
j_call: TRBJ2-1
clone_size: .
cdr3_aa: CASSVLAGGANEQFF
cdr3_nt: TGTGCCAGCAGCGTACTAGCGGGGGGTGCCAATGAGCAGTTCTTC

v_call: TRBV29-1
d_call: .
j_call: TRBJ1-5
clone_size: many
cdr3_aa: CSVCLCGWAF
cdr3_nt: TGCAGCGTTTGTCTTTGTGGCTGGGCATTT